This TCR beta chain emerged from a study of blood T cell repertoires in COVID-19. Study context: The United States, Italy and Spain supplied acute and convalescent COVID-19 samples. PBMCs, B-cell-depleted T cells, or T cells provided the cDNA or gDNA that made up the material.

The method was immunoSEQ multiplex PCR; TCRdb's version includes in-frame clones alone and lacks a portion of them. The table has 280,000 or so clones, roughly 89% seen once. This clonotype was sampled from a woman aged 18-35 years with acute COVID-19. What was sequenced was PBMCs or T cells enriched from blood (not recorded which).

The CDR3 bases are TGTGCCAGCAGTCGTAACCCCCGACAGGATTCCTACGAGCAGTACTTC. Translation gives CASSRNPRQDSYEQYF. The chain employs TRBV27 and TRBJ2-7; D may be TRBD1 (6 bases). This CDR3 comprises 16 residues. Germline V CDR1 and CDR2: MNHEY, SMNVEV (reference sequence). V lost 5 bases and J lost 1, with 18 bases in between.